This record concerns one T cell receptor beta chain sequence. The antigen it recognizes is unknown. No much larger clonotype is one base removed from it; base qualities were not supplied. At the junction V is shortened by 5 bases and J by 0 bases, with 10 bases in between. The cysteine opens and the phenylalanine closes a CDR3 of 14 amino acids. Only CDR3 DNA is held: 42 bases, read in frame from base 1. In the germline V gene, CDR1 corresponds to SGHRS and CDR2 to YFSETQ. The sequenced samples were obtained from patients with active juvenile idiopathic arthritis. Right after thawing, the cells went straight into sorting, and Live/Dead Fixable Near-IR Stain was used to exclude dead cells. The data were obtained in a study of circulating and synovial CD4+ cells in juvenile arthritis (dated by TCRdb to between 2013 and 2015). About the investigation overall: Within each patient, the study compared the TCRbeta CDR3 repertoires of three groups: circulating HLA-DR+ CD4 T cells, bulk blood CD4 T cells, and synovial CD4 T cells. The goal of repertoire sequencing was to confirm that a circulating synovial-like CD4 T cell subset was enriched in synovial clonotypes.

Library prep was done by the immunoSEQ multiplex PCR assay. TCRbeta CDR3 sequencing was carried out by an external provider as a commercial service. The source study handled its data this way. The analyses relied on productive nucleotide sequences along with amino acid sequences obtained through in silico translation. Diversity was quantified by Renyi entropy over a range of alpha values, with sample size equalised by taking the median of 200 repeated subsamples. Pairwise repertoire distance was calculated as one minus the Chao-modified Jaccard index to correct for under-sampling and was used for clustering. Frequency-weighted overlap with synovial clonotypes was calculated over 200 sample sizes with 200 draws without replacement at each size, and the overlap was reported at the size of the smaller sample. TCRdb retrieved this table from immuneACCESS and kept in-frame rearrangements only. Not all clones are present; in checked studies, unresolved V genes account for under half, and no reason is known for the remainder. Clone size and V and J calls were adopted from that table, with D and trimming inferred from the DNA. For this sample the table gives approximately 4,000 clones, of which roughly 80% were detected only once. About 4.6% of the sample comes from the top ten.

Findings and caveats that apply to the study as a whole: Circulating pathogenic-like lymphocytes clustered with synovial T cells and shared a substantially higher fraction of CDR3 sequences with synovium than bulk blood. Because overlap with synovium rose as sequencing depth increased, the measured fractions of shared clonotypes likely underestimated the overlap of the full repertoire. Synovial and circulating pathogenic-like lymphocyte repertoires were less diverse than bulk blood CD4 repertoires, with some CPL samples as oligoclonal as synovium. Because CPL samples and bulk blood CD4 samples differed in T cell genome counts by at least an order of magnitude, sample-size effects were addressed. Traditional Vbeta family usage analysis did not detect the difference between circulating pathogenic-like lymphocytes and bulk blood T cells.

Recombination joined TRBV5-1 with TRBJ2-3; the D gene is possibly TRBD1, with 5 bases matching. The TCR sequence derives from a human donor with juvenile idiopathic arthritis. Sequences were obtained from CD4+ T cells from synovial fluid. CDR3 protein: CASRRQTSTDTQYF. At the DNA level, the sequence is TGCGCCAGCAGACGACAGACTAGCACAGATACGCAGTATTTT. Supplemented by the reference TRBV5-1 and TRBJ2-3 proteins around the CDR3, the complete variable domain is KAGVTQTPRYLIKTRGQQVTLSCSPISGHRSVSWYQQTPGQGLQFLFEYFSETQRNKGNFPGRFSGRQFSNSRSEMNVSTLELGDSALYLCASRRQTSTDTQYFGPGTRLTVL.